This TCR beta chain was documented in a study of blood T cell repertoires in COVID-19. At the level of the study: Samples taken during acute and convalescent COVID-19 were collected in the United States, Italy and Spain. Sources were T cells, B-cell-depleted T cells, or PBMCs; the material itself was cDNA or gDNA.

V lost 0 bases to trimming and J lost 3 bases, with 8 bases between them. CDR3 length equals 15 residues. Germline V gene lookup returns CDR1 MGHRA and CDR2 YSYEKL. Source study methods: Reference gene primers were amplified, and this amplification served to estimate nucleated cell counts. Here immunoSEQ multiplex PCR was the method, and the copy in TCRdb shows in-frame clones only, minus some. Clone size and V and J calls were adopted from that table, with D and trimming inferred from the DNA. The table has 30,000 to 50,000 clones, around 86% seen once. The receptor was derived from a man aged 50 to 60 with active or convalescent COVID-19. The rearrangement links TRBV4-1 to TRBJ1-4; no clear D gene. Sequenced material: peripheral blood. In DNA form, the CDR3 reads TGCGCCAGCAGCCAAGATCCTACGGCTAATGAAAAACTGTTTTTT. It yields the protein CASSQDPTANEKLFF.